A selection of T cell receptor beta chains follows, all from one sample in a study of OX40 agonist ivuxolimab in advanced cancers. Libraries were prepared by immunoSEQ multiplex PCR; TCRdb keeps only in-frame clonotypes and omits some of them. Of 11,000 to 15,000 clones in the sample, less than 85% were seen once. Source: CD4+ or CD8+ T cells sorted from blood, taken in a trial of the OX40 agonist ivuxolimab. The receptor source for this set is an adult with an advanced solid tumor such as melanoma, head and neck, liver or kidney cancer. Both conserved end residues are part of each CDR3. Fields, in order: CDR3 length, clone size, J gene, V gene, D gene, CDR3 DNA, CDR3 protein. D genes are given only for firm matches. Not all rows give a size; the values are once, few, many and, for expanded clones, a class.

CDR3 length: 16
clone size: few
J gene: TRBJ2-3
V gene: TRBV29-1
D gene: TRBD1
CDR3 DNA: TGCAGCGTTGAACCCCAACAGGGGACCAACACAGATACGCAGTATTTT
CDR3 protein: CSVEPQQGTNTDTQYF

CDR3 length: 15
clone size: .
J gene: TRBJ2-7
V gene: TRBV11-2
D gene: .
CDR3 DNA: TGTGCCAGCAGCTTAGACAGTGACCGCACCTACGAGCAGTACTTC
CDR3 protein: CASSLDSDRTYEQYF

CDR3 length: 15
clone size: .
J gene: TRBJ2-7
V gene: TRBV6-1
D gene: TRBD1
CDR3 DNA: TGTGCCAGCAGTGAAGGATGGTGGGACAGGGATGAGCAGTACTTC
CDR3 protein: CASSEGWWDRDEQYF

CDR3 length: 14
clone size: .
J gene: TRBJ2-7
V gene: TRBV6-5
D gene: .
CDR3 DNA: TGTGCCAGCAGTCAAGGAGTAGGGGCCTACGAGCAGTACTTC
CDR3 protein: CASSQGVGAYEQYF

CDR3 length: 14
clone size: .
J gene: TRBJ1-2
V gene: TRBV5-6
D gene: .
CDR3 DNA: TGTGCCAGCAGCTTGGACAACAGGAACTATGGCTACACCTTC
CDR3 protein: CASSLDNRNYGYTF

CDR3 length: 12
clone size: medium-sized
J gene: TRBJ2-3
V gene: TRBV19
D gene: .
CDR3 DNA: TGTGCCAGTAGGCAGGGTGTAGATACGCAGTATTTT
CDR3 protein: CASRQGVDTQYF

CDR3 length: 15
clone size: .
J gene: TRBJ2-7
V gene: TRBV4-3
D gene: .
CDR3 DNA: TGCGCCAGCAGCCAAGATCGCAACCAGAGGGACGAGCAGTACTTC
CDR3 protein: CASSQDRNQRDEQYF

CDR3 length: 16
clone size: .
J gene: TRBJ2-1
V gene: TRBV5-5
D gene: TRBD2
CDR3 DNA: TGTGCCAGCAGCTTCGGGACTAGCGCAATTAGCAATGAGCAGTTCTTC
CDR3 protein: CASSFGTSAISNEQFF

CDR3 length: 18
clone size: once
J gene: TRBJ1-5
V gene: TRBV5-4
D gene: .
CDR3 DNA: TGTGCCAGCAGCTCAAATCGAACAGGGTATTGGTACAATCAGCCCCAGCATTTT
CDR3 protein: CASSSNRTGYWYNQPQHF

CDR3 length: 16
clone size: few
J gene: TRBJ2-1
V gene: TRBV28
D gene: TRBD1
CDR3 DNA: TGTGCCAGCAGTACCGACAGGGAAAGCTCCTACAATGAGCAGTTCTTC
CDR3 protein: CASSTDRESSYNEQFF

CDR3 length: 15
clone size: few
J gene: TRBJ1-4
V gene: TRBV12-5
D gene: TRBD1
CDR3 DNA: TGTGCTAGTGGTTTAAGGGGGCAGGCTAATGAAAAACTGTTTTTT
CDR3 protein: CASGLRGQANEKLFF

CDR3 length: 16
clone size: .
J gene: TRBJ2-3
V gene: TRBV6-6
D gene: .
CDR3 DNA: TGTGCCAGCAGTTACCCACCGGGACGGAGCACAGATACGCAGTATTTT
CDR3 protein: CASSYPPGRSTDTQYF

CDR3 length: 14
clone size: .
J gene: TRBJ2-7
V gene: TRBV19
D gene: .
CDR3 DNA: TGTGCCAGTAGTATAGTAGTCTCTGGTCGCGAGCAGTACTTC
CDR3 protein: CASSIVVSGREQYF

CDR3 length: 16
clone size: once
J gene: TRBJ2-7
V gene: TRBV5-4
D gene: TRBD1
CDR3 DNA: TGTGCCAGCAGCCAAGAAGCCGGGACAGGGTCCTACGAGCAGTACTTC
CDR3 protein: CASSQEAGTGSYEQYF

CDR3 length: 15
clone size: .
J gene: TRBJ1-2
V gene: TRBV12-2
D gene: .
CDR3 DNA: TGTGCAAGTCGCTTATCGCGGCAGGGGGGTCTTGGCTACACCTTC
CDR3 protein: CASRLSRQGGLGYTF

CDR3 length: 15
clone size: .
J gene: TRBJ2-7
V gene: TRBV6-5
D gene: .
CDR3 DNA: TGTGCCAGCAGCCTCGTGGAGGGGGAGATAGGCGAGCAGTACTTC
CDR3 protein: CASSLVEGEIGEQYF

CDR3 length: 15
clone size: .
J gene: TRBJ2-7
V gene: TRBV5-1
D gene: TRBD1
CDR3 DNA: TGCGCCAGCAGCTTGCAGACAGGGGCTACCTACGAGCAGTACTTC
CDR3 protein: CASSLQTGATYEQYF

CDR3 length: 14
clone size: .
J gene: TRBJ2-7
V gene: TRBV4-1
D gene: TRBD2
CDR3 DNA: TGCGCCAGCAGCCAAGTAGCGGGAGAGTACGAGCAGTACTTC
CDR3 protein: CASSQVAGEYEQYF

CDR3 length: 13
clone size: .
J gene: TRBJ2-7
V gene: TRBV11-2
D gene: TRBD1
CDR3 DNA: TGTGCCAGCAGTCAGGGACAGCCCTACGAGCAGTACTTC
CDR3 protein: CASSQGQPYEQYF

CDR3 length: 14
clone size: .
J gene: TRBJ1-5
V gene: TRBV28
D gene: .
CDR3 DNA: TGTGCCAGCAGTTTAAGCAGAGGAGTTCAGCCCCAGCATTTT
CDR3 protein: CASSLSRGVQPQHF

CDR3 length: 14
clone size: few
J gene: TRBJ1-5
V gene: TRBV6-5
D gene: .
CDR3 DNA: TGTGCCAGCAGGCAGACAGGACGTAATCAGCCCCAGCATTTT
CDR3 protein: CASRQTGRNQPQHF

CDR3 length: 14
clone size: .
J gene: TRBJ1-4
V gene: TRBV30
D gene: .
CDR3 DNA: TGTGCCTGGACCTCCGGGGGAGGGAACGAAAAACTGTTTTTT
CDR3 protein: CAWTSGGGNEKLFF

CDR3 length: 15
clone size: .
J gene: TRBJ2-1
V gene: TRBV9
D gene: TRBD2
CDR3 DNA: TGTGCCAGCAGCGTAGAAACGGGAGGCGGTAATGAGCAGTTCTTC
CDR3 protein: CASSVETGGGNEQFF

CDR3 length: 14
clone size: .
J gene: TRBJ2-5
V gene: TRBV29-1
D gene: TRBD1
CDR3 DNA: TGCAGCGTTGAGAGGGACAGTACGCGAGAGACCCAGTACTTC
CDR3 protein: CSVERDSTRETQYF

CDR3 length: 14
clone size: medium-sized
J gene: TRBJ2-3
V gene: TRBV12-5
D gene: .
CDR3 DNA: TGTGCTAGTGGTTTGGGGGGCTGGATTGATACGCAGTATTTT
CDR3 protein: CASGLGGWIDTQYF

CDR3 length: 16
clone size: .
J gene: TRBJ2-1
V gene: TRBV28
D gene: .
CDR3 DNA: TGTGCCAGCAGTCCCCTCGACGGGGGCCTGGTTAATGAGCAGTTCTTC
CDR3 protein: CASSPLDGGLVNEQFF